A selection of T cell receptor beta chains follows, all from one sample in a study of tumor-infiltrating lymphocytes in primary liver carcinoma. From the multiplex PCR reads, TCRdb called clonotypes with MiXCR, one entry per CDR3 protein. Among roughly 70,000 distinct CDR3 sequences listed, roughly 70% were seen once. Sequencing input: liver tumor tissue from sampling region 4. These receptors originate from a man aged 35 to 55 with primary liver carcinoma and hepatitis B virus infection. The CDR3 runs from the conserved cysteine through the conserved F or W. A D gene is named only where the DNA matches it firmly. For some rows the clone size is stated as once, few or many, or as a class when expanded; others skip it.

CDR3,DNA,V,size,length,J,D
CASSLGTDSYNEQFF,TGTGCCAGCAGCTTGGGGACGGACTCCTACAATGAGCAGTTCTTC,TRBV5-6,NA,15,TRBJ2-1,NA
CSGLIQGMGSQYF,TGCAGCGGACTCATCCAGGGGATGGGGAGCCAGTACTTC,TRBV29-1,NA,13,TRBJ2-5,NA
CASSGPGLAGMGELFF,TGTGCCAGCAGTGGTCCGGGACTAGCGGGGATGGGGGAGCTGTTTTTT,TRBV6-1,NA,16,TRBJ2-2,TRBD2
CASSLGLGGRETQYF,TGTGCCAGCAGCTTAGGATTGGGGGGACGGGAGACCCAGTACTTC,TRBV11-2,few,15,TRBJ2-5,NA
CASSLGLAGYEQYF,TGTGCCAGCAGTTTAGGGCTAGCCGGCTACGAGCAGTACTTC,TRBV12-3/TRBV12-4,medium-sized,14,TRBJ2-7,NA
CANNSGTGVTGELFF,TGCGCCAACAACTCCGGGACAGGGGTGACCGGGGAGCTGTTTTTT,TRBV5-6,once,15,TRBJ2-2,TRBD1
CAWSHSGNNDQFF,TGTGCCTGGAGTCACAGCGGGAACAATGACCAGTTCTTC,TRBV30,NA,13,TRBJ2-1,TRBD2
CSSSAATSGTDTQYF,TGTTCCAGCAGCGCCGCGACTAGCGGCACAGATACGCAGTATTTT,TRBV11-2,NA,15,TRBJ2-3,TRBD2
CASSLAGFVEFGYTF,TGCGCCAGCAGCTTGGCGGGTTTCGTTGAGTTTGGCTACACCTTC,TRBV5-1,NA,15,TRBJ1-2,NA
CASGHFSYRQYF,TGTGCCAGTGGACACTTCTCCTACAGGCAATACTTC,TRBV6-5,NA,12,TRBJ2-7,NA
CTSSLSYEQYF,TGTACCAGCAGCTTGTCCTACGAGCAGTACTTC,TRBV7-8,NA,11,TRBJ2-7,NA
CASSEALPGGANTGELFF,TGTGCCAGCAGTGAAGCGCTTCCAGGGGGAGCGAACACCGGGGAGCTGTTTTTT,TRBV6-1,NA,18,TRBJ2-2,TRBD1
CASSSSLDRVPTGANVLTF,TGTGCCAGCAGTTCCTCCCTGGACAGGGTTCCGACCGGGGCCAACGTCCTGACTTTC,TRBV6-5,once,19,TRBJ2-6,TRBD1
CASSRTIVVNELYF,TGTGCTAGCAGTAGGACTATAGTCGTAAACGAGCTGTACTTC,TRBV6-5,NA,14,TRBJ2-7,NA
CASSYGATNEKLFF,TGTGCCAGCAGCTACGGGGCAACTAATGAAAAACTGTTTTTT,TRBV28,many,14,TRBJ1-4,NA
CVSSLARANTEAFF,TGTGTCAGCAGCTTGGCAAGGGCGAACACTGAAGCTTTCTTT,TRBV5-4,NA,14,TRBJ1-1,NA
CDSSLTDGAYEQYF,TGTGACAGCAGCTTAACAGACGGAGCCTACGAGCAATATTTC,TRBV11-2,NA,14,TRBJ2-7,NA
CASSYSGSPGVLFF,TGTGCCAGCAGTTACTCTGGGTCCCCCGGGGTGTTGTTTTTT,TRBV6-2/TRBV6-3,NA,14,TRBJ2-2,NA
CVSSPGRGHYGYAF,TGTGTCAGCAGTCCGGGACGGGGGCACTATGGCTACGCCTTC,TRBV28,NA,14,TRBJ1-2,NA
CVSSQNPKETQYF,TGCGTCAGCAGCCAGAATCCCAAAGAGACCCAATACTTC,TRBV4-3,NA,13,TRBJ2-5,NA
CAGSTRTSGEEQFF,TGTGCCGGCAGTACAAGGACCAGCGGTGAAGAGCAGTTCTTC,TRBV6-2/TRBV6-3,NA,14,TRBJ2-1,NA
CVSNYSGSSGELFF,TGTGTCAGCAATTACTCGGGGTCCTCCGGGGAGCTGTTTTTT,TRBV6-2/TRBV6-3,once,14,TRBJ2-2,NA
CASSATRIAKNIQYF,TGCGCCAGCAGCGCGACACGGATAGCCAAAAACATTCAGTACTTC,TRBV5-1,NA,15,TRBJ2-4,NA
CASSYTSGRNEQYF,TGTGCCAGCAGTTACACTAGCGGGAGGAACGAGCAGTACTTC,TRBV6-5,many,14,TRBJ2-7,TRBD2
CSVGCAGIGELFF,TGCAGCGTCGGGTGCGCGGGAATCGGGGAGCTGTTTTTT,TRBV29-1,NA,13,TRBJ2-2,NA
CASSLSEFDNEQFF,TGTGCTAGCAGTTTGTCGGAGTTCGACAATGAGCAGTTCTTC,TRBV11-2,NA,14,TRBJ2-1,NA
CAGSLGGLGTYEQYF,TGTGCCGGCAGCCTGGGGGGGCTCGGTACCTACGAGCAGTACTTC,TRBV6-5,NA,15,TRBJ2-7,NA
CASRYHLQGADSPLHF,TGCGCCAGCAGATACCACCTACAGGGGGCGGATTCACCCCTTCACTTT,TRBV4-1,NA,16,TRBJ1-6,TRBD1
CASSYLVPGELFF,TGTGCCAGCAGTTACCTAGTCCCCGGGGAGCTGTTTTTT,TRBV6-5,many,13,TRBJ2-2,NA
CVSSFRPAGEAAFF,TGTGTCAGCAGCTTTAGACCAGCCGGTGAGGCAGCTTTCTTT,TRBV5-6,NA,14,TRBJ1-1,NA
CASSERRTTSSEANVLTF,TGTGCCAGCAGTGAACGGCGGACGACTAGCTCTGAGGCCAACGTCCTGACTTTC,TRBV6-1,NA,18,TRBJ2-6,TRBD2
CASSIEGMTGLHQPQHF,TGTGCCAGTAGTATAGAGGGTATGACAGGGCTTCATCAGCCCCAGCATTTT,TRBV19,NA,17,TRBJ1-5,TRBD1
CASSIQRRSENLFF,TGTGCCAGCTCGATACAGCGACGGTCTGAAAATCTGTTTTTT,TRBV6-1,NA,14,TRBJ1-4,NA
CASRSGRADGRELFF,TGTGCCAGCAGGAGCGGGAGGGCCGATGGCAGGGAGCTGTTTTTT,TRBV6-1,NA,15,TRBJ2-2,TRBD2
CASSLYTNTGELFF,TGTGCCAGCAGCTTATATACAAATACCGGGGAGCTGTTTTTT,TRBV11-1,few,14,TRBJ2-2,NA
CASSLGQNQPQHF,TGTGCCAGCAGCTTAGGACAGAATCAGCCCCAGCATTTT,TRBV5-6,many,13,TRBJ1-5,NA
CTSSLINQEQFF,TGTACCAGCAGCTTAATTAACCAAGAGCAGTTCTTC,TRBV7-9,NA,12,TRBJ2-1,NA
CASSPGQGAVSGQFF,TGCGCCAGCAGCCCAGGACAGGGGGCGGTCAGTGGGCAGTTCTTC,TRBV4-1,NA,15,TRBJ2-1,TRBD1
CASSLARRTSGHFTYEQYF,TGTGCCAGCAGCTTAGCACGGCGGACTAGCGGGCACTTTACCTACGAGCAGTACTTC,TRBV11-2,medium-sized,19,TRBJ2-7,TRBD2
CASRGWDAQYEQYF,TGTGCCAGCAGGGGGTGGGACGCCCAATACGAGCAGTACTTC,TRBV28,many,14,TRBJ2-7,NA
CANSSSGSVPGELFF,TGTGCCAACAGCTCTAGCGGTAGTGTCCCCGGGGAGCTGTTTTTT,TRBV11-2,NA,15,TRBJ2-2,TRBD2
CSAPRLEIDTQYF,TGCAGTGCTCCTCGACTAGAGATAGATACGCAGTATTTT,TRBV20-1,NA,13,TRBJ2-3,NA
CSTRDRLSVELFF,TGCAGTACTAGAGATCGTCTCAGCGTGGAGCTGTTTTTT,TRBV20-1,NA,13,TRBJ2-2,NA
CASSSQLRGTEAFF,TGTGCCAGCAGTTCCCAATTAAGGGGCACTGAAGCTTTCTTT,TRBV11-1,medium-sized,14,TRBJ1-1,NA
CASSQDTRGTSSTLFSDTQYF,TGTGCCAGCAGCCAAGATACTCGGGGGACTAGCAGTACCTTGTTCTCAGATACGCAGTATTTT,TRBV14,once,21,TRBJ2-3,TRBD2
CASITSVVAKNIQYF,TGTGCCAGCATCACTTCGGTAGTAGCCAAAAACATTCAGTACTTC,TRBV11-2,NA,15,TRBJ2-4,NA
CPSNLSTGEETQYF,TGTCCCAGCAACCTGTCGACAGGAGAAGAGACCCAGTACTTC,TRBV28,once,14,TRBJ2-5,NA
CASSRVRYDEQYF,TGTGCCAGCAGCAGGGTAAGGTACGACGAGCAGTACTTC,TRBV6-2/TRBV6-3,few,13,TRBJ2-7,NA
CATSVKLARSYNEQFF,TGTGCCACCAGTGTAAAGCTAGCGCGTTCTTACAATGAGCAGTTCTTC,TRBV24-1,many,16,TRBJ2-1,NA
CASSYSTPSRNNEQYF,TGTGCCAGCAGTTACAGCACGCCTAGCAGGAACAACGAGCAGTACTTC,TRBV6-6,NA,16,TRBJ2-7,NA
CASSEYNWIGTETYKQYF,TGTGCCAGCAGTGAATATAATTGGATCGGGACAGAGACTTACAAGCAGTACTTC,TRBV6-1,NA,18,TRBJ2-7,TRBD1
CASSYSAGGEEQYF,TGTGCCAGCAGTTACTCGGCAGGGGGTGAGGAGCAGTACTTC,TRBV6-6,NA,14,TRBJ2-7,TRBD1
CASSSGIKQVLNTEAFF,TGTGCCAGCAGCTCTGGGATTAAACAGGTTCTGAACACTGAAGCTTTCTTT,TRBV5-8,NA,17,TRBJ1-1,NA
CASSERGVRMGEKLFF,TGTGCCAGCAGTGAACGAGGTGTACGAATGGGAGAAAAACTGTTTTTT,TRBV6-1,NA,16,TRBJ1-4,NA
CASGSSTEGGHGYTF,TGTGCTAGTGGTTCGTCCACAGAGGGCGGTCATGGCTACACCTTC,TRBV12-5,NA,15,TRBJ1-2,NA
CASSLAKLALEKKETQYF,TGTGCTAGCAGTTTAGCGAAGCTAGCCCTGGAAAAAAAAGAGACCCAGTACTTC,TRBV11-2,NA,18,TRBJ2-5,NA
CTGNLDQRGFQYF,TGTACCGGCAACTTAGATCAGCGCGGCTTCCAGTACTTC,TRBV11-2,NA,13,TRBJ2-5,NA
CASSSALERANTGELFF,TGTGCCAGCAGCTCAGCGTTAGAAAGGGCGAACACCGGGGAGCTGTTTTTT,TRBV11-2,NA,17,TRBJ2-2,NA
CASSFTGPNTGELFF,TGTGCCAGCAGCTTTACGGGACCGAACACCGGGGAGCTATTTTTT,TRBV11-2,NA,15,TRBJ2-2,NA